The clone carrying this T cell receptor (beta chain) was detected a few times. This record belongs to a study of response to subunit inactivated influenza vaccine. Each CDR3 protein gets one entry after TCRdb re-called the RT-PCR reads with MiXCR. The sample holds 600,000 to 850,000 distinct CDR3 sequences, 11% to 15% seen once. The sample here was PBMCs from blood, taken around 14 days before vaccination. The sequence was obtained from a man aged 45-65 years who received an inactivated influenza vaccine.

CDR3 region: CASSIDYSSVEQFF. The CDR3 DNA reads as TGTGCCAGTAGTATAGACTACTCCTCGGTAGAGCAGTTCTTC. The chain uses TRBV19 and TRBJ2-1, with no clear D. The CDR3 has 14 amino acids. CDR1 is LNHDA and CDR2 is SQIVND in the germline V gene (reference sequence). The V end lost 0 bases, the J end lost 10 bases, and 13 bases lay between the germline ends.